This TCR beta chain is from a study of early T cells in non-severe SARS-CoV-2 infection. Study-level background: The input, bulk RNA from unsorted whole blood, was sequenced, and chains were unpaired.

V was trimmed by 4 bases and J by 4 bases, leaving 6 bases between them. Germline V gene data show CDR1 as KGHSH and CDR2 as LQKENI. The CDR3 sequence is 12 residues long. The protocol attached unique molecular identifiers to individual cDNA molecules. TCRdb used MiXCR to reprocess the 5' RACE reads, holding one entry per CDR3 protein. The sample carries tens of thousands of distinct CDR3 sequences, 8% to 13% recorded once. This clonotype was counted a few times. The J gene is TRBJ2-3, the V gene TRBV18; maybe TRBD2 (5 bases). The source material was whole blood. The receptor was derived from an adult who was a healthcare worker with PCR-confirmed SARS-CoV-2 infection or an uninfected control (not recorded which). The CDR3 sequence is CASSRGADTQYF. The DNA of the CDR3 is TGTGCCAGCTCACGGGGAGCAGATACGCAGTATTTT.